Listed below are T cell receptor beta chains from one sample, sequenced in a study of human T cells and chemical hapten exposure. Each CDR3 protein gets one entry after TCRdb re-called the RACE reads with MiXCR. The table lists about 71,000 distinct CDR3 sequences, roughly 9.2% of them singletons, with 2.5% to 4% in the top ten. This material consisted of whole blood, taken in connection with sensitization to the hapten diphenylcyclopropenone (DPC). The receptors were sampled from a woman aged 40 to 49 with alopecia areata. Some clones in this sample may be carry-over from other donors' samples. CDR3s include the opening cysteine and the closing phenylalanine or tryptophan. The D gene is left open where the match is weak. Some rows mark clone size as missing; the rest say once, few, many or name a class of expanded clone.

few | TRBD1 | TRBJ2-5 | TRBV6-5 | CASSRQGTETQYF | TGTGCCAGCAGTCGACAGGGGACCGAGACCCAGTACTTC
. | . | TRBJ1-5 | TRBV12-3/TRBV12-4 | CASNRGYNQPQHF | TGTGCCAGCAATCGGGGGTACAATCAGCCCCAGCATTTT
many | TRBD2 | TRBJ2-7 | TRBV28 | CASSSTSGVMWEQYF | TGTGCCAGCAGTTCGACTAGCGGGGTGATGTGGGAGCAGTACTTC
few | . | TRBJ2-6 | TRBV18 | CASSPDRANVLTF | TGTGCCAGCTCACCTGACCGGGCCAACGTCCTGACTTTC
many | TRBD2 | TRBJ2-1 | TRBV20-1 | CSAVGGVHNEQFF | TGCAGTGCAGTGGGGGGGGTCCACAATGAGCAGTTCTTC
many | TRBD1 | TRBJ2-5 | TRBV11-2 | CASSPGQGIVKETQYF | TGTGCCAGCAGCCCGGGACAGGGGATCGTTAAAGAGACCCAGTACTTC
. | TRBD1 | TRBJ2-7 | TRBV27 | CASSLTGQGQNEQYF | TGTGCCAGCAGTTTGACGGGACAGGGCCAGAACGAGCAGTACTTC
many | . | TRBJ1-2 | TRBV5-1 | CASSLVAPDNYGYTF | TGCGCCAGCAGCTTGGTGGCACCTGATAACTATGGCTACACCTTC
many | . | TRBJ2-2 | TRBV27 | CASSLSWGGELFF | TGTGCCAGCAGTTTATCGTGGGGAGGGGAGCTGTTTTTT
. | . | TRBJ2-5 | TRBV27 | CASRSVKETQYF | TGTGCCAGCAGAAGCGTCAAAGAGACCCAGTACTTC
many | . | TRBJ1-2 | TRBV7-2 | CASSLVVGGNYGYTF | TGTGCCAGCAGCTTAGTTGTAGGGGGGAACTATGGCTACACCTTC
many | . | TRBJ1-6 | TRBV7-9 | CASSRGQDRNSPLHF | TGTGCCAGCAGTAGGGGCCAGGACAGAAATTCACCCCTCCACTTT
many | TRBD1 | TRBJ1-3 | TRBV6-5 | CASSSAGTGRSGNTIYF | TGTGCCAGCAGTTCCGCTGGGACAGGGCGCTCTGGAAACACCATATATTTT
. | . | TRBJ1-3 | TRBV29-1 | CSVENSSGNTIYF | TGCAGCGTTGAAAATTCTAGTGGAAACACCATATATTTT
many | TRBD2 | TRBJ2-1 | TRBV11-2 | CASSLEPSGGYNEQFF | TGTGCCAGCAGCTTAGAACCAAGCGGGGGCTACAATGAGCAGTTCTTC
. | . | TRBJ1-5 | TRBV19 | CASIERGGQPQHF | TGTGCCAGTATTGAAAGGGGCGGTCAGCCCCAGCATTTT
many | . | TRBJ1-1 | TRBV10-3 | CAMPPRHRRGYTEAFF | TGTGCCATGCCACCCCGGCACCGGCGTGGATACACTGAAGCTTTCTTT
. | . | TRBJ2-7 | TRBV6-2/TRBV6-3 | CASTPRMGAEQYF | TGTGCCAGCACCCCACGAATGGGCGCCGAGCAGTACTTC
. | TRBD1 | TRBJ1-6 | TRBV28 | CASSPTGKGHSPLHF | TGTGCCAGCAGCCCGACAGGGAAGGGACATTCACCCCTCCACTTT
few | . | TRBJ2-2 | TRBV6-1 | CASSPEPVVNTGELFF | TGTGCCAGCAGCCCAGAACCGGTCGTGAACACCGGGGAGCTGTTTTTT
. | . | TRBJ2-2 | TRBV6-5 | CASHGTRTGELFF | TGTGCCAGTCACGGGACTCGCACCGGGGAGCTGTTTTTT
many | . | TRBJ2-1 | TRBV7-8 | CASSLYVLSSYNEQFF | TGTGCCAGCAGCTTATATGTCCTTAGCTCCTACAATGAGCAGTTCTTC
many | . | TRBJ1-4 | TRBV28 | CASRGGLATNEKLFF | TGTGCCAGCAGAGGGGGACTTGCTACTAATGAAAAACTGTTTTTT
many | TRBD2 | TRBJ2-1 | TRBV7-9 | CASSLGLANEQFF | TGTGCCAGCAGCTTAGGACTAGCAAATGAGCAGTTCTTC
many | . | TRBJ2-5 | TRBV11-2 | CASSSVGETQYF | TGTGCCAGCAGCTCCGTAGGAGAGACCCAGTACTTC
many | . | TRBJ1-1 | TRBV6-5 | CASSYSAARAEAFF | TGTGCCAGCAGTTACTCGGCGGCACGGGCTGAAGCTTTCTTT
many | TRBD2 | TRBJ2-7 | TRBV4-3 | CASSQYSGGSSEQYF | TGCGCCAGCAGCCAATATAGCGGGGGGTCCTCCGAGCAGTACTTC
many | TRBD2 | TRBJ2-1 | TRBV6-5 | CASTGLAGPYNEQFF | TGTGCCAGCACGGGGCTAGCGGGGCCCTACAATGAGCAGTTCTTC
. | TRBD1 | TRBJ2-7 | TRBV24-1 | CATSEAGGIDEQYF | TGTGCCACCAGTGAGGCAGGGGGAATCGACGAGCAGTACTTC
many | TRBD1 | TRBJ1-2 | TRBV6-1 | CARSRGQGYGYTF | TGTGCCAGAAGCCGGGGACAGGGGTATGGCTACACCTTC
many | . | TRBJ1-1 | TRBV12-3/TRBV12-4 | CASSFGDMNTEAFF | TGTGCCAGCAGTTTCGGTGACATGAACACTGAAGCTTTCTTT
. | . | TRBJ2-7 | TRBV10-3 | CATALGASYEQYF | TGTGCCACCGCACTTGGAGCCTCCTACGAGCAGTACTTC
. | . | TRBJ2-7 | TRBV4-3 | CASSQGTVYEQYF | TGCGCCAGCAGCCAAGGGACAGTTTACGAGCAGTACTTC
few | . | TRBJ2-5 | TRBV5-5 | CASSPGARGALKETQYF | TGTGCCAGCAGCCCCGGCGCCCGGGGCGCTCTCAAGGAGACCCAGTACTTC
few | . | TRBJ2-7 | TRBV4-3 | CASSQLGSEQYF | TGCGCCAGCAGCCAATTAGGGAGCGAGCAGTACTTC
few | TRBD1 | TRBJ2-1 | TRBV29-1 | CSVEETGGYNEQFF | TGCAGCGTTGAGGAGACAGGGGGCTACAATGAGCAGTTCTTC
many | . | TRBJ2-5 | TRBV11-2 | CASSQGTSETQYF | TGTGCCAGCAGCCAGGGGACGTCCGAGACCCAGTACTTC
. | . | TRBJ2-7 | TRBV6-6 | CASSYSGPYEQYF | TGTGCCAGCAGTTACTCGGGACCTTACGAGCAGTACTTC
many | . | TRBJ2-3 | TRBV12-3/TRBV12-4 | CASTPRGVSTDTQYF | TGTGCCAGTACTCCTAGAGGGGTAAGCACAGATACGCAGTATTTT
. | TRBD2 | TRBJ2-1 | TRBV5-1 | CASRTSGNEQFF | TGCGCCAGCAGGACTAGCGGCAATGAGCAGTTCTTC
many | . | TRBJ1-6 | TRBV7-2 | CASSSSWDYNSPLHF | TGTGCCAGCAGCTCCAGCTGGGACTATAATTCACCCCTCCACTTT
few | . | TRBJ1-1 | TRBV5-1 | CASSGVPGAEAFF | TGCGCCAGCAGCGGGGTCCCAGGGGCTGAAGCTTTCTTT
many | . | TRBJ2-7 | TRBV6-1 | CASSPQRDGAYEQYF | TGTGCCAGCAGTCCACAGAGGGACGGGGCTTACGAGCAGTACTTC
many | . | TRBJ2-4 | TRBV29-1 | CSVVVSLAKNIQYF | TGCAGCGTTGTAGTTTCTCTAGCCAAAAACATTCAGTACTTC
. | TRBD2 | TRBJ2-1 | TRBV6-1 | CASSEDLAGYNEQFF | TGTGCCAGCAGTGAAGATCTAGCGGGGTACAATGAGCAGTTCTTC
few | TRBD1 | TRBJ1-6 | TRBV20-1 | CSATQGAESPLHF | TGCAGTGCTACACAGGGGGCTGAGTCACCCCTCCACTTT
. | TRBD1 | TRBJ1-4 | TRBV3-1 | CASSPGQEATNEKLFF | TGTGCCAGCAGCCCGGGACAGGAAGCAACTAATGAAAAACTGTTTTTT
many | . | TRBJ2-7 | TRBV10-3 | CAIRGAGDPYEQYF | TGTGCCATCCGCGGGGCAGGGGACCCCTACGAGCAGTACTTC
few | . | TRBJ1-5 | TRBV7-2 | CASKRGAHDQPQHF | TGTGCCAGTAAACGGGGGGCGCATGATCAGCCCCAGCATTTT
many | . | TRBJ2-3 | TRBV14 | CASSQGPTHHF | TGTGCCAGCAGCCAAGGGCCGACCCACCATTTT
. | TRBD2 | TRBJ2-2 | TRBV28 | CASRIAGNTGELFF | TGTGCCAGCAGGATAGCGGGGAACACCGGGGAGCTGTTTTTT
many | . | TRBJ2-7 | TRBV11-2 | CASSSPPFSYEQYF | TGTGCCAGCAGCTCCCCTCCATTCTCCTACGAGCAGTACTTC
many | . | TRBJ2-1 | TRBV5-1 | CASSLWGNNEQFF | TGCGCCAGCAGCTTGTGGGGGAACAATGAGCAGTTCTTC
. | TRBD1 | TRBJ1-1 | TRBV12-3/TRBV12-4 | CASSDRGRTTEAFF | TGTGCCAGCAGCGACAGGGGGCGAACCACTGAAGCTTTCTTT
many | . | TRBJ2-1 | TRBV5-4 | CASSLAGLSYNEQFF | TGTGCCAGCAGCTTGGCTGGGCTCAGTTACAATGAGCAGTTCTTC